This T cell receptor beta chain stems from a study of spatial heterogeneity in lung cancer. Points from the study as a whole: Mutation counts in tumors were tracked by counts of expanded intratumoral alpha and beta TCRs.

One entry per CDR3 protein, called by TCRdb with MiXCR from the 5' RACE reads. This table holds around 4,900 distinct CDR3 sequences, approximately 5.8% found once. The V and J ends lost 2 bases and 0 bases respectively, with 14 bases between them. The CDR3 runs to 17 residues. Looked up from germline, CDR1 is MNHEY and CDR2 is SVGAGI. The time point denotes: sample taken at primary tumor resection. This clonotype was detected many times. Antigen: not known. As an off-target read in a library built for alpha chains, this beta chain has a frequency of little significance. The chain couples TRBV6-5 to TRBJ1-5; D call uncertain. The origin of this receptor is a female donor with early-stage non-small cell lung cancer. The sample in question was lung tumor tissue, obtained at surgery. CDR3 region: CASSYPRDNYSNQPQHF. CDR3 bases: TGTGCCAGCAGTTACCCCCGAGACAATTATAGCAATCAGCCCCAGCATTTT.